Given below is one T cell receptor beta chain in context. CDR3 length: 15 amino acids. Trimming removed 6 bases at V and 0 bases at J, with 12 bases between. CDR1 is LNHDA, CDR2 SQIVND, per germline (reference sequence). The data belong to a study of CD4 T cells in relation to SARS-CoV-2 and coronaviruses. At the level of the study: Convalescent patients had median age roughly 35 years, range roughly 21 to 75.

The assay was immunoSEQ multiplex PCR, and TCRdb's table has in-frame clones only and misses some. The sample lists 35,000 to 40,000 clones; approximately 88% were seen once. Sequencing was carried out using memory CD4+ T cells from PBMCs. This chain connects TRBV19 to TRBJ1-3, with D perhaps matching TRBD1 (6 bases). This receptor was taken from an adult with COVID-19. CDR3 residues: CASSGQLSSGNTIYF. CDR3 in DNA: TGTGCCAGTAGCGGACAGCTCTCCTCTGGAAACACCATATATTTT.